The 7 T cell receptor beta chains below come from one sample, sequenced in a study of beta chain features in type 1 diabetes. Whole-study results and caveats: People with Type 1 diabetes carried modestly yet significantly shorter TCRB CDR3s in all four CD4+ subsets.

These receptors are not linked to any known antigen. Reverse transcription of all isolated RNA meant that expressed TCRB transcripts were sequenced. Method: immunoSEQ multiplex PCR; TCRdb's copy keeps in-frame clones and lacks some. There are around 150,000 clones in the sample; 7% to 9.5% occur only once, and about 0.75% lies in the top ten. Sample: central memory CD4+ T cells from blood. The source of these receptors is a woman in her 30s with type 1 diabetes.

In this sample, this clone turned up a few times. The chain employs TRBV19 and TRBJ2-7, with D perhaps matching TRBD2 (8 bases). The CDR3 length is 15 residues. Trimming shortened V by 4 bases and J by 3 bases, and 16 bases separated the two germline ends. The germline CDR1 and CDR2 sequences are LNHDA and SQIVND (reference sequence). The CDR3 DNA reads as TGTGCCAGTAGTAAGATAGCGGGACAGCACTACGAGCAGTACTTC. It yields the protein CASSKIAGQHYEQYF.

The sample holds a few counts of this clone. The CDR3 DNA is TGTGCCAGCAGCGTAGCTTTCGGGATGAACACTGAAGCTTTCTTT. Its translation: CASSVAFGMNTEAFF. The chain carries TRBV9 and TRBJ1-1; D not resolved. The CDR3 length is 15 residues. Trimming removed 0 bases from V and 0 bases from J, with 9 bases in between. Germline CDR1 reads SGDLS; CDR2 reads YYNGEE.

Remarks on this clone: Additional DNA sequences in this sample encode the identical CDR3. The gene calls are TRBV30 and TRBJ1-5, with D uncertain. The CDR3 runs 15 residues. Between the trimmed V and J ends, which lost 0 bases and 3 bases, there was a span of 12 bases. CDR1 is GTSNPN and CDR2 is SVGIG in the germline V gene (reference sequence). CDR3 DNA: TGTGCCTGGAGTGTACCGGGATCCGACAATCAGCCCCAGCATTTT. Amino acids: CAWSVPGSDNQPQHF.

The chain uses TRBV6-5 and TRBJ1-1, with TRBD1 identical over 7 bases. V trimming: 10 bases; J trimming: 4 bases; junction bases outside the gene matches: 9. Germline lookup yields CDR1 MNHEY and CDR2 SVGAGI. The CDR3 is 13 residues long. CDR3 region: CATGRQGGTEAFF. The CDR3 DNA reads as TGTGCCACCGGCCGACAGGGTGGCACTGAAGCTTTCTTT.

There are many counts of this clone. The chain couples TRBV5-1 to TRBJ2-1; 10 bases agree with TRBD1. CDR1 and CDR2 from the germline V gene are SGHRS and YFSETQ. The V segment lost 2 bases and the J segment 10 bases; nucleotides outside the gene matches: 6. This CDR3 spans 14 amino acids. This CDR3 reads CASSLTTGGREQFF. The CDR3 bases are TGCGCCAGCAGCTTAACGACAGGGGGCAGGGAGCAGTTCTTC.

This clone has just a few counts. The V and J genes are TRBV6-5 and TRBJ2-7; D gene unclear. V was clipped by 2 bases and J by 3 bases, with 17 bases between them. Germline lookup yields CDR1 MNHEY and CDR2 SVGAGI. The length of the CDR3 is 16 residues. Written as DNA, the CDR3 is TGTGCCAGCAGTTACGGCGTGAGTAGTTCTAGCTACGAGCAGTACTTC. Its translation is CASSYGVSSSSYEQYF.

V gene TRBV28 combines with J gene TRBJ2-7; no firm D call. This CDR3 spans 15 amino acids. V was cut by 2 bases and J by 4 bases, with 15 bases left in between. In germline, CDR1 is MDHEN, CDR2 SYDVKM. CDR3 protein: CASSLNSHIYYEQYF. The CDR3 bases are TGTGCCAGCAGTTTAAACTCTCATATCTATTACGAGCAGTACTTC.